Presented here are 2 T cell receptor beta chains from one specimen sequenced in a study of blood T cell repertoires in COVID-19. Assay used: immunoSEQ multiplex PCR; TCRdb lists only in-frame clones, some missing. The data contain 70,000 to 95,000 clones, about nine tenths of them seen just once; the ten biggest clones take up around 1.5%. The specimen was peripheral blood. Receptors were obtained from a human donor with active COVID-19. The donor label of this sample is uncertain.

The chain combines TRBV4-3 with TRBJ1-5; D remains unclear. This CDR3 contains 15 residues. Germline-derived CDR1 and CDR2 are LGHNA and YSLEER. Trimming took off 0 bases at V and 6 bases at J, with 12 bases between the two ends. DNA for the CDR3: TGCGCCAGCAGCCAAGACGCCCGGGGTGGTCAGCCCCAGCATTTT. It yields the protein CASSQDARGGQPQHF.

The CDR3 reads CASSLGTGGSYGYTF. The DNA of the CDR3 is TGTGCCAGCAGCTTAGGAACAGGGGGCAGCTATGGCTACACCTTC. The chain has TRBV7-8 and TRBJ1-2, with 9 bases lining up with TRBD1. Trimming took 1 base from V and 4 from J; bases not matched to a gene: 4. Germline V gives CDR1 SGHVS, CDR2 FQNEAQ. The CDR3 contains 15 residues.